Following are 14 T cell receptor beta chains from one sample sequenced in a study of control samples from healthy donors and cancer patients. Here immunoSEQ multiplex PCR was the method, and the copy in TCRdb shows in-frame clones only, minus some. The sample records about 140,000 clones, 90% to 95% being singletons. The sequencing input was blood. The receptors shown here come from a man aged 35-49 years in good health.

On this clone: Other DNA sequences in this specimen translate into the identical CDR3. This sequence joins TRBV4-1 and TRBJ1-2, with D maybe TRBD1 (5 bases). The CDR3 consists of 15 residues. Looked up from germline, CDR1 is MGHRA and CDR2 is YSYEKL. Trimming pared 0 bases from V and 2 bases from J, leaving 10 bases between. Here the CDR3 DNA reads TGCGCCAGCAGCCAAGATGCGGGGGGGAACTATGGCTACACCTTC. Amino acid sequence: CASSQDAGGNYGYTF.

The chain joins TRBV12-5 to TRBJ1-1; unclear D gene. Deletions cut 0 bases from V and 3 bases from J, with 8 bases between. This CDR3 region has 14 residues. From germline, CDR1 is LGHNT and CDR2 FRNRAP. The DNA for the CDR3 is TGTGCTAGTGGTTTGGTAGGGCCGGACACTGAAGCTTTCTTT. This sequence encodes CASGLVGPDTEAFF. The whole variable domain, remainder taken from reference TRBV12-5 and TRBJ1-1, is DARVTQTPRHKVTEMGQEVTMRCQPILGHNTVFWYRQTMMQGLELLAYFRNRAPLDDSGMPKDRFSAEMPDATLATLKIQPSEPRDSAVYFCASGLVGPDTEAFFGQGTRLTVV.

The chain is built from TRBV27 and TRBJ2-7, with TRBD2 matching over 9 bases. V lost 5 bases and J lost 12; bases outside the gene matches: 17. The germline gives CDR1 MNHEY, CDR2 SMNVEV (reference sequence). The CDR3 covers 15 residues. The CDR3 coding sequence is TGTGCCAGCAGTCCCCTTCTAGCGGGGCAAAGGGGTGCGTACTTC. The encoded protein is CASSPLLAGQRGAYF.

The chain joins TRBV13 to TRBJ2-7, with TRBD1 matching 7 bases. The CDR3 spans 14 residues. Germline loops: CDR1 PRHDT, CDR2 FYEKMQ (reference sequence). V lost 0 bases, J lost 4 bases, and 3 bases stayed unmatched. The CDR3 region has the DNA TGTGCCAGCAGCTTAGGACAGGGGTGGTACGAGCAGTACTTC. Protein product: CASSLGQGWYEQYF. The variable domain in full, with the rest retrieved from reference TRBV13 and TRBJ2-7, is AAGVIQSPRHLIKEKRETATLKCYPIPRHDTVYWYQQGPGQDPQFLISFYEKMQSDKGSIPDRFSAQQFSDYHSELNMSSLELGDSALYFCASSLGQGWYEQYFGPGTRLTVT.

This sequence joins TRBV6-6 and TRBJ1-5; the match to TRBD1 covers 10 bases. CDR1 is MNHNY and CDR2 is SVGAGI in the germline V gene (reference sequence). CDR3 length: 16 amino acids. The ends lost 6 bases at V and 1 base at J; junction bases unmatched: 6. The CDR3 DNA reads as TGTGCCAGCAGACCGGGACAGGGGATGAGCAATCAGCCCCAGCATTTT. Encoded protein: CASRPGQGMSNQPQHF.

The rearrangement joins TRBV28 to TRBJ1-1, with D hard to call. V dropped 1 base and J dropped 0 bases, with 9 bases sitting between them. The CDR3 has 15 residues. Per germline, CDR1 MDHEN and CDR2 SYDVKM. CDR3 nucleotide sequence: TGTGCCAGCAGTTTATTCCGGGTACTGAACACTGAAGCTTTCTTT. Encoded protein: CASSLFRVLNTEAFF.

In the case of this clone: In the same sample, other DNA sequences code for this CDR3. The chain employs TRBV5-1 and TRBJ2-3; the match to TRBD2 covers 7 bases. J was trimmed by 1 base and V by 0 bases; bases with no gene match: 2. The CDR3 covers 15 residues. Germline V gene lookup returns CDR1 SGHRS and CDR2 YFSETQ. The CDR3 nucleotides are TGCGCCAGCAGCTTGGGTGGGGGGGGCACAGATACGCAGTATTTT. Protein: CASSLGGGGTDTQYF.

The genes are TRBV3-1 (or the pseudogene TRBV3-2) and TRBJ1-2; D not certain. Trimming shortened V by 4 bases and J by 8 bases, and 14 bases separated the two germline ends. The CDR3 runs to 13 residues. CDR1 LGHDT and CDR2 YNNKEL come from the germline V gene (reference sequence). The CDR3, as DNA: TGTGCCAGCAGCCCCGCCCCCCTCGGGGGCTACACCTTC. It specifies CASSPAPLGGYTF.

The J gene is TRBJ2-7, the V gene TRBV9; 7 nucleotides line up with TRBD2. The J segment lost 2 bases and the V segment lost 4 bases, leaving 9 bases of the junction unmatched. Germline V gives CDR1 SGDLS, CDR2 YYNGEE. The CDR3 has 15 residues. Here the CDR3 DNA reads TGTGCCAGCAGCCCCCCGGGGGGAGTGGCCTACGAGCAGTACTTC. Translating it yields CASSPPGGVAYEQYF.

DNA for the CDR3: TGTGCCAGCAGTTCCAGTGGGGAGCAGTACTTC. Protein sequence: CASSSSGEQYF. The rearrangement joins TRBV6-6 to TRBJ2-7; D uncertain. The CDR3 is 11 residues long. The V end lost 4 bases, the J end lost 7 bases, and 8 bases lay between the germline ends. Germline V CDR1 and CDR2: MNHNY, SVGAGI (reference sequence).

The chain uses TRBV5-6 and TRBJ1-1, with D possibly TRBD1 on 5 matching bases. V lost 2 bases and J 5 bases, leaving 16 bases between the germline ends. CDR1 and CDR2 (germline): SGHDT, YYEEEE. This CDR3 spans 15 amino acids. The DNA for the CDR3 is TGTGCCAGCAGCTTTGGATCGGCAGGGAGAACTGAAGCTTTCTTT. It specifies CASSFGSAGRTEAFF.

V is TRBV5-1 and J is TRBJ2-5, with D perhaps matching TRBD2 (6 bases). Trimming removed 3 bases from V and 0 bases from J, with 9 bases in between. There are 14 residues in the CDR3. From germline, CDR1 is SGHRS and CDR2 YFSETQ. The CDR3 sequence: CASSYRLDQETQYF. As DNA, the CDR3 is TGCGCCAGCAGCTACCGACTAGACCAAGAGACCCAGTACTTC.

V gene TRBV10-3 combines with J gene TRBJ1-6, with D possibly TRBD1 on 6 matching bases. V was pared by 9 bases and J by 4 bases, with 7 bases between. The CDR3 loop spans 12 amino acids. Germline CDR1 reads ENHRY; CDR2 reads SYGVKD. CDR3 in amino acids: CAIGGYNSPLHF. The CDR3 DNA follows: TGTGCCATAGGGGGGTATAATTCACCCCTCCACTTT.

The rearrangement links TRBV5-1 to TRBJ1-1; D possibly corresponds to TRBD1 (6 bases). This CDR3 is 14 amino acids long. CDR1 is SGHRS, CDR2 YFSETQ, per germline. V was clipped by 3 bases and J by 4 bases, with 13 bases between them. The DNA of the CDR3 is TGCGCCAGCAGCTGGGGAGGCAGGGGCACTGAAGCTTTCTTT. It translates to CASSWGGRGTEAFF.